The TCR beta chain described here comes from a study of OX40 agonist ivuxolimab in advanced cancers. This CDR3 region has 12 residues. Per the germline V gene, CDR1 is SEHNR and CDR2 is FQNEAQ (reference sequence). V lost 5 bases, J lost 4 bases, and 5 bases lay in between. Sequencing used immunoSEQ multiplex PCR; TCRdb keeps in-frame clones, though not all of them. This table has over 80,000 clones, about nine tenths appearing once. This rearrangement joins TRBV7-9 to TRBJ2-2; D remains unclear. This sequence originates from an adult with an advanced solid tumor such as melanoma, head and neck, liver or kidney cancer. This sample comprised CD4+ or CD8+ T cells sorted from blood, obtained in a trial of the OX40 agonist ivuxolimab. The CDR3 bases are TGTGCCAGCAGCCGGGCCACCGGGGAGCTGTTTTTT. Its protein product is CASSRATGELFF. Using reference TRBV7-9 and TRBJ2-2 for the parts outside the CDR3, the full variable domain is DTGVSQNPRHKITKRGQNVTFRCDPISEHNRLYWYRQTLGQGPEFLTYFQNEAQLEKSRLLSDRFSAERPKGSFSTLEIQRTEQGDSAMYLCASSRATGELFFGEGSRLTVL.